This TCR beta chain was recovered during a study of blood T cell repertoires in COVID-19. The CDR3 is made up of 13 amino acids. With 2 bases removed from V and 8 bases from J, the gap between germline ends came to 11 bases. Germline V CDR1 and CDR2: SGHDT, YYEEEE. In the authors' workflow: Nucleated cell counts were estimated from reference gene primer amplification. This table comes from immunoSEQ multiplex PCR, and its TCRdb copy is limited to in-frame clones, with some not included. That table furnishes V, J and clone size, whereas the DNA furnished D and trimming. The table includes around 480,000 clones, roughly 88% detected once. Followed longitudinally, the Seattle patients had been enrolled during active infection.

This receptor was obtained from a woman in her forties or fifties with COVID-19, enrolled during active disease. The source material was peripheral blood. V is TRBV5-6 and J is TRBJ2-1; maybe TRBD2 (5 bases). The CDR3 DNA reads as TGTGCCAGCAGCTTCGAGTTGGGAGATGAGCAGTTCTTC. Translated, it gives CASSFELGDEQFF.